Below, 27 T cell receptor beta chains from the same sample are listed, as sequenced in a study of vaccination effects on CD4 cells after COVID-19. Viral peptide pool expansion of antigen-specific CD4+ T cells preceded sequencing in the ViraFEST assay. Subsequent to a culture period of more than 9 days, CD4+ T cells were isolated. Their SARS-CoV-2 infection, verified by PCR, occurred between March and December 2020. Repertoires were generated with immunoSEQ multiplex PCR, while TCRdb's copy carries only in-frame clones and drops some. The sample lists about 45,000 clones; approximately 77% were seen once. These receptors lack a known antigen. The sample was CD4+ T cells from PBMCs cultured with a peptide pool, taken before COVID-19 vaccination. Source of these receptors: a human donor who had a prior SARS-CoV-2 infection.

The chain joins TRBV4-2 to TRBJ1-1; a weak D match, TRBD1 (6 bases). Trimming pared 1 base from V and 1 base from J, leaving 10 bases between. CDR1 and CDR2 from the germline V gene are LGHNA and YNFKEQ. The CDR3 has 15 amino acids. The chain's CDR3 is CASSQAGTKNTEAFF. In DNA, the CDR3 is TGTGCCAGCAGCCAAGCCGGGACAAAGAACACTGAAGCTTTCTTT.

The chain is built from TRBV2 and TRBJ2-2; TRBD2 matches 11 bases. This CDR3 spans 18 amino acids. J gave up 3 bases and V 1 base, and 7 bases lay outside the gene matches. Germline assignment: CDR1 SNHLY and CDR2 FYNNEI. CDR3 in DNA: TGTGCCAGCAGTGAAGGTAGCGGGGGGGCCCAGGACACCGGGGAGCTGTTTTTT. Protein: CASSEGSGGAQDTGELFF.

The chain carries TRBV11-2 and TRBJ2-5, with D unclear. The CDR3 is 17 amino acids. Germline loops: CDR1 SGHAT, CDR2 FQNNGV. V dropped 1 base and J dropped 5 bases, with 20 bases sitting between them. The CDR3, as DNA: TGTGCCAGCAGCTTAGGAGAGATAGGGTTTTTCGCGGAGACCCAGTACTTC. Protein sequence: CASSLGEIGFFAETQYF.

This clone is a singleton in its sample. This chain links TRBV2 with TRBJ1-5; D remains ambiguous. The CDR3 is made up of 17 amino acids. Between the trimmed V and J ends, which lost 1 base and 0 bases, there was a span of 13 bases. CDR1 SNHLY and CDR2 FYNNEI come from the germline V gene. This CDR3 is CASSEDTRVYSNQPQHF. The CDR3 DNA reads TGTGCCAGCAGTGAAGATACCCGGGTGTATAGCAATCAGCCCCAGCATTTT.

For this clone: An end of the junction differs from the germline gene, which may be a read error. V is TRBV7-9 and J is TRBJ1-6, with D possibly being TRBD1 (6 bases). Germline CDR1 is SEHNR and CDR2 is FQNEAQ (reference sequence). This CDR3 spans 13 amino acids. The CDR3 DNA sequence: TGTGCCAGCAGCTTAGCGGAAGGGACACCCTTCCACTTT. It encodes CASSLAEGTPFHF.

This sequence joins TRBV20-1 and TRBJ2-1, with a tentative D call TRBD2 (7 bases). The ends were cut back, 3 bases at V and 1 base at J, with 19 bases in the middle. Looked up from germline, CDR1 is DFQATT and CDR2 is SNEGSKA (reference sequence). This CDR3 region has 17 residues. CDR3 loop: CSASRSRGGPSYNEQFF. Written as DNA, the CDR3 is TGCAGTGCTAGTCGCTCGAGGGGGGGGCCGTCCTACAATGAGCAGTTCTTC.

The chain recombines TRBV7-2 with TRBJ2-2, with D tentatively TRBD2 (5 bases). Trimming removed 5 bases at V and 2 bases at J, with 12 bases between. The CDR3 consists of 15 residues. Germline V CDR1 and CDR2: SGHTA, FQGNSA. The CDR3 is CASSRTRANTGELFF. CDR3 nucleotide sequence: TGTGCCAGCAGCAGAACTAGGGCCAACACCGGGGAGCTGTTTTTT.

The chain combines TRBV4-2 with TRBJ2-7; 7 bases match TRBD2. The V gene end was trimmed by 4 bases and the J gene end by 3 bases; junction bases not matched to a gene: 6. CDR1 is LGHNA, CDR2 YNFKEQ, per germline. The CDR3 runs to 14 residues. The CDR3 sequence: CASSPRLADYEQYF. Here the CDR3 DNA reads TGTGCCAGCAGCCCTAGGCTAGCGGACTACGAGCAGTACTTC.

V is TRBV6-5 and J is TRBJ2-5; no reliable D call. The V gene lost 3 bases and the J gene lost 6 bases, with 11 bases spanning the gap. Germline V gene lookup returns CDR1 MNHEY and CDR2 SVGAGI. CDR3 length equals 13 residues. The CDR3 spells CASSYLGWQTQYF. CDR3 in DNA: TGTGCCAGCAGTTATCTGGGGTGGCAGACCCAGTACTTC.

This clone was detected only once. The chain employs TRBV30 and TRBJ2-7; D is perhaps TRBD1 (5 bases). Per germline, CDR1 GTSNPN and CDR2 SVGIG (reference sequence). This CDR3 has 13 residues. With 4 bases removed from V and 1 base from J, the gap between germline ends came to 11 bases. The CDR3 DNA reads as TGTGCCTGGACGCAGGGATCATCCTACGAGCAGTACTTC. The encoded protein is CAWTQGSSYEQYF.

The CDR3 loop reads CASSTGDYNSPLHF. The CDR3 DNA sequence: TGCGCCAGCTCGACAGGGGACTATAATTCACCCCTCCACTTT. J is TRBJ1-6 and V is TRBV5-1, with 8 bases matching TRBD1. This CDR3 has 14 amino acids. Germline-derived CDR1 and CDR2 are SGHRS and YFSETQ. Trimming took 7 bases from V and 3 from J; bases not matched to a gene: 3.

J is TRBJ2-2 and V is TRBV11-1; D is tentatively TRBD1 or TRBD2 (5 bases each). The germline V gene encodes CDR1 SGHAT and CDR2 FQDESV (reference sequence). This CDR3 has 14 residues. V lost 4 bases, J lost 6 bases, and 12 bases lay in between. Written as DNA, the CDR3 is TGTGCCAGCAGCTCCCCCCGGGGCGCCGGGGAGCTGTTTTTT. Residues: CASSSPRGAGELFF.

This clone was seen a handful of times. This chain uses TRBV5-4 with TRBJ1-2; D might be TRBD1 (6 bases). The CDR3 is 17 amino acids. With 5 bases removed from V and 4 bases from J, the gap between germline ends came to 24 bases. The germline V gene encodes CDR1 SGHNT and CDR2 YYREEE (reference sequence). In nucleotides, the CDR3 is TGTGCCAGCAGGGGACCCGGCAGGGGCAGTGAGGTCTATGGCTACACCTTC. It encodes CASRGPGRGSEVYGYTF.

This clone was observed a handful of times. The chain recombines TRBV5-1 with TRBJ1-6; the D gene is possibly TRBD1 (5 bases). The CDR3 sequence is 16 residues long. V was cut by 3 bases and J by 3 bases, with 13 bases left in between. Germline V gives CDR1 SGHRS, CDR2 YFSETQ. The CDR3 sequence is CASSSMPGRYNSPLHF. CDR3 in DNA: TGCGCCAGCAGCTCCATGCCGGGACGCTATAATTCACCCCTCCACTTT.

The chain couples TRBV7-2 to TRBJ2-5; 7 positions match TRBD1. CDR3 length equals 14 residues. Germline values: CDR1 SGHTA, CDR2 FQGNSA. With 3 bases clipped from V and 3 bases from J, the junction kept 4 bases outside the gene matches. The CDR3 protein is CASSFNTGEETQYF. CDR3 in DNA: TGTGCCAGCAGCTTTAATACAGGGGAAGAGACCCAGTACTTC.

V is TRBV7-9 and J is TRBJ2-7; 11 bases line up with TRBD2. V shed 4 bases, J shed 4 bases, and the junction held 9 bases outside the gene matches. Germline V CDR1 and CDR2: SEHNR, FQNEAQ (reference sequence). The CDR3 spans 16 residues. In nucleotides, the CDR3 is TGTGCCAGCAGCTCTACTAGCGGGGGATTTCGGTACGAGCAGTACTTC. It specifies CASSSTSGGFRYEQYF.

The CDR3 loop is CASSTTGRGDKNIQYF. CDR3 sequence (DNA): TGCGCCAGCAGCACAACAGGGCGGGGGGACAAAAACATTCAGTACTTC. The chain recombines TRBV5-1 with TRBJ2-4; 8 nucleotides match TRBD2. The germline gives CDR1 SGHRS, CDR2 YFSETQ. J was trimmed by 3 bases and V by 4 bases; bases with no gene match: 9. The CDR3 is 16 amino acids.

The CDR3 sequence: CASSWGREGDTQYF. The CDR3 coding sequence is TGTGCCAGCAGTTGGGGACGGGAGGGTGATACGCAGTATTTT. The V and J genes are TRBV27 and TRBJ2-3; TRBD2 agrees at 8 bases. Germline V gene lookup returns CDR1 MNHEY and CDR2 SMNVEV (reference sequence). Trimming took 4 bases from V and 6 from J; bases not matched to a gene: 6. CDR3 size: 14 residues.

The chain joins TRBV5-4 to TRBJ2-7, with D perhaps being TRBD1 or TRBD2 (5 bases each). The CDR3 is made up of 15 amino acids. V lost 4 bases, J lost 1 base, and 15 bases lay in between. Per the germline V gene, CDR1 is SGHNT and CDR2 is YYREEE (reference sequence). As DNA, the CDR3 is TGTGCCAGCAGCCCACGTGCCGGGACGTCCTACGAGCAGTACTTC. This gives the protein CASSPRAGTSYEQYF.

The CDR3 sequence: CASSFLPGYNEQFF. The CDR3 DNA sequence: TGTGCCAGCAGCTTCCTCCCAGGTTACAATGAGCAGTTCTTC. V usage is TRBV11-1 and J usage is TRBJ2-1; D unclear. This CDR3 comprises 14 residues. Germline CDR1 reads SGHAT; CDR2 reads FQDESV (reference sequence). V lost 3 bases and J lost 4, with 10 bases in between.

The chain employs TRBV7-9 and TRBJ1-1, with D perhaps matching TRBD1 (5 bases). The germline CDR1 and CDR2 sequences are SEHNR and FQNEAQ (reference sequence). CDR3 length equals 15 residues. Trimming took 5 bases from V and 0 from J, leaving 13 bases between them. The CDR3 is CASSVGRVMNTEAFF. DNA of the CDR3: TGTGCCAGCAGCGTCGGCAGGGTCATGAACACTGAAGCTTTCTTT.

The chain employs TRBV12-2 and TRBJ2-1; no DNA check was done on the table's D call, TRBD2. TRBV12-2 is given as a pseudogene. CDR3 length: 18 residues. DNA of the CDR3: TGTGCAAGTCGCTTATATAGAAAAGTACGGGTGGTCCACAATGAGCAGTTCTTC. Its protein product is CASRLYRKVRVVHNEQFF.

The CDR3 loop reads CASSAGTGGIGEQFF. CDR3 DNA: TGTGCCAGCAGCGCCGGGACAGGGGGGATAGGGGAGCAGTTCTTC. The chain combines TRBV9 with TRBJ2-1; 11 bases fit TRBD1. This CDR3 region has 15 residues. CDR1 SGDLS and CDR2 YYNGEE come from the germline V gene. The V segment lost 3 bases and the J segment 10 bases; nucleotides outside the gene matches: 9.

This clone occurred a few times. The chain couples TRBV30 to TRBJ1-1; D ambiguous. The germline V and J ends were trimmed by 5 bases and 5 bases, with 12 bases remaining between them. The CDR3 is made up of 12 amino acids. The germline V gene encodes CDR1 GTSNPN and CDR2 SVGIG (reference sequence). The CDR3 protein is CAWGREETEAFF. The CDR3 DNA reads TGTGCCTGGGGAAGGGAGGAGACTGAAGCTTTCTTT.

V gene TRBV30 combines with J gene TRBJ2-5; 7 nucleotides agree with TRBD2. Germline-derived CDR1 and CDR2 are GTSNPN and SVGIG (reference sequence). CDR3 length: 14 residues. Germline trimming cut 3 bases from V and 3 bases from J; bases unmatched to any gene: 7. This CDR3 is CAWSLGGGEETQYF. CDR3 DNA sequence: TGTGCCTGGAGCCTTGGGGGGGGAGAAGAGACCCAGTACTTC.

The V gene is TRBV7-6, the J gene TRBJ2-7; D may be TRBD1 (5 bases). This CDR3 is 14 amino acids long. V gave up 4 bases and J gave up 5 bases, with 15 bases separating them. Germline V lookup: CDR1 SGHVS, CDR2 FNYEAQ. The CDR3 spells CASSSRGLVNEQYF. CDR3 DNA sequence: TGTGCCAGCAGCTCAAGGGGTTTGGTGAACGAGCAGTACTTC.

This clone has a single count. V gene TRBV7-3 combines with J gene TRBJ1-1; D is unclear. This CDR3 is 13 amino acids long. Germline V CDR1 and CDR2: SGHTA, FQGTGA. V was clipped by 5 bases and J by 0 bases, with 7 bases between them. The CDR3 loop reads CASSPDLNTEAFF. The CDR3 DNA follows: TGTGCCAGCAGCCCAGACTTGAACACTGAAGCTTTCTTT.